The rows below give T cell receptor beta chains drawn from one sample of a study of blood T cell repertoires in COVID-19. Assay used: immunoSEQ multiplex PCR; TCRdb lists only in-frame clones, some missing. The sample carries some 45,000 clones, 86% recorded once. Sequences were obtained from peripheral blood. The receptors shown here come from a human donor in a cohort sampled during active COVID-19. Both conserved end residues are part of each CDR3. D genes are given only for firm matches. Size is stated for part of the rows, as once, few or many counts, or as a class when the clone is expanded.

TRBJ1-2 | . | TRBV18 | . | TGTGCCAGCTCACCATCAGGGGATGATGGCTACACCTTC | CASSPSGDDGYTF
TRBJ2-3 | . | TRBV7-7 | . | TGTGCTAGCAGCCGCTCCGGGGGAAGCACAGATACGCAGTATTTT | CASSRSGGSTDTQYF
TRBJ2-2 | . | TRBV5-4 | . | TGTGCCAGCAGCCCCGGGACAAATTTGGGCGGGGAGCTGTTTTTT | CASSPGTNLGGELFF
TRBJ2-2 | TRBD1 | TRBV11-2 | . | TGTGCCAGCAGCTTACGGACAGGCCTCAACACCGGGGAGCTGTTTTTT | CASSLRTGLNTGELFF
TRBJ2-3 | . | TRBV5-1 | . | TGCGCCAGCAGAAGCACCGGGGGTCTCACAGATACGCAGTATTTT | CASRSTGGLTDTQYF
TRBJ2-3 | TRBD2 | TRBV3-1/TRBV3-2 | . | TGTGCCAGCAGCCTCCGTTATAGCGGGGACACAGATACGCAGTATTTT | CASSLRYSGDTDTQYF
TRBJ2-6 | . | TRBV3-1/TRBV3-2 | . | TGTGCCAGCAGCCAAAGGGGCGGCTACAACTCTGGGGCCAACGTCCTGACTTTC | CASSQRGGYNSGANVLTF
TRBJ2-7 | TRBD1 | TRBV19 | . | TGTGCCAGTAGAACGACAGGGGTTAGTAAAAGCGACGAGCAGTACTTC | CASRTTGVSKSDEQYF
TRBJ1-2 | . | TRBV6-5 | . | TGTGCCAGCAGGTCCCCAGGGGCCTCCCTCTATGGCTACACCTTC | CASRSPGASLYGYTF
TRBJ1-2 | TRBD1 | TRBV3-1/TRBV3-2 | . | TGTGCCAGCAGCCCCAGACAGGGGCATGGCTACACCTTC | CASSPRQGHGYTF
TRBJ2-5 | TRBD2 | TRBV2 | . | TGTGCCAGCAGTGGACTAGCGGGTCAAGAGACCCAGTACTTC | CASSGLAGQETQYF
TRBJ2-2 | . | TRBV11-3 | . | TGTGCCAGCAGCTTAGACCCCGCGGGCGACACCGGGGAGCTGTTTTTT | CASSLDPAGDTGELFF
TRBJ2-5 | . | TRBV12-5 | . | TGTGCTAGTGGTTGGTCGGACCAAGAGACCCAGTACTTC | CASGWSDQETQYF
TRBJ2-2 | TRBD1 | TRBV15 | . | TGTGCCACCAGAGACAGGGGCACCGGGGAGCTGTTTTTT | CATRDRGTGELFF
TRBJ2-2 | . | TRBV5-1 | . | TGCGCCAGCAGCTTGGACAGCATGAACACCGGGGAGCTGTTTTTT | CASSLDSMNTGELFF
TRBJ1-1 | . | TRBV11-2 | . | TGTGCCAGCAGCTCTCAGGGGTGGGGCACTGAAGCTTTCTTT | CASSSQGWGTEAFF
TRBJ2-5 | TRBD1 | TRBV3-1/TRBV3-2 | . | TGTGCCAGCAGCCAAGATACAGGGGCCCTACGTCAGTACTTC | CASSQDTGALRQYF
TRBJ2-2 | . | TRBV15 | once | TGTGCCACCAGCAGAGATCGGGGGACCGGGGAGCTGTTTTTT | CATSRDRGTGELFF
TRBJ2-1 | TRBD2 | TRBV18 | . | TGTGCCAGCTCACCCACTAGCGGGGACAATGAGCAGTTCTTC | CASSPTSGDNEQFF
TRBJ1-2 | . | TRBV2 | . | TGTGCCAGCAGTCCTCTTACACAGGGAGCCCATGGCTACACCTTC | CASSPLTQGAHGYTF
TRBJ2-1 | TRBD2 | TRBV11-2 | few | TGTGCCAGCAGCTTAACGGGACTAGCGGGGCCTAGCTCCTACAATGAGCAGTTCTTC | CASSLTGLAGPSSYNEQFF
TRBJ1-6 | TRBD1 | TRBV19 | few | TGTGCCAGTAGTATGGCGACAGGGAGGAACTCACCCCTCCACTTT | CASSMATGRNSPLHF
TRBJ2-1 | . | TRBV7-9 | few | TGTGCCAGCAGCGGGGCGTTGGGCTACTACAATGAGCAGTTCTTC | CASSGALGYYNEQFF
TRBJ2-7 | TRBD1 | TRBV19 | . | TGTGCCAGTTCTCCGGGACAGACCTACGAGCAGTACTTC | CASSPGQTYEQYF
TRBJ1-5 | . | TRBV6-2/TRBV6-3 | . | TGTGCCAGCAGTTCCAATAAGGAGGTTTATAGCAATCAGCCCCAGCATTTT | CASSSNKEVYSNQPQHF
TRBJ2-3 | . | TRBV20-1 | . | TGCAGTGCTAGTACGGCGGTTGGTAGCACAGATACGCAGTATTTT | CSASTAVGSTDTQYF
TRBJ1-2 | . | TRBV2 | . | TGTGCCAGCAGTGAGGAGGGGATGACAGTCTATGGCTACACCTTC | CASSEEGMTVYGYTF